Below, 24 T cell receptor beta chains from the same sample are listed, as sequenced in a study of blood T cell repertoires in COVID-19. Measured with immunoSEQ multiplex PCR; TCRdb has only the in-frame clones, and not every one. Of 250,000 to 300,000 clones listed, around nine tenths are singletons. Sample: peripheral blood. These receptors were obtained from a woman aged 55-75 years with acute or convalescent COVID-19.

The rearrangement joins TRBV11-1 to TRBJ2-7, with D tentatively TRBD2 (6 bases). V was pared by 5 bases and J by 7 bases, with 21 bases between. Germline V CDR1 and CDR2: SGHAT, FQDESV (reference sequence). This CDR3 contains 15 residues. The CDR3 nucleotides are TGTGCCAGCAGCGGGGCGGGACCGTCCCGGGGGGAGCAGTACTTC. Residues: CASSGAGPSRGEQYF.

V usage is TRBV20-1 and J usage is TRBJ2-7; D unclear. CDR3 length equals 10 residues. CDR1 DFQATT and CDR2 SNEGSKA come from the germline V gene (reference sequence). V lost 6 bases and J lost 6, with 9 bases in between. The CDR3 is CSAELGEQYF. CDR3 nucleotide sequence: TGCAGTGCGGAGCTTGGCGAGCAGTACTTC.

The chain recombines TRBV7-8 with TRBJ2-7, with D unclear. CDR3 length: 13 residues. V gave up 0 bases and J gave up 3 bases, with 6 bases separating them. Germline V gives CDR1 SGHVS, CDR2 FQNEAQ. DNA for the CDR3: TGTGCCAGCAGCTTAGCCAGGTACTACGAGCAGTACTTC. It encodes CASSLARYYEQYF.

This clone appeared a few times. The chain combines TRBV19 with TRBJ2-7; possibly TRBD2 for D (6 bases). Trimming took 10 bases from V and 6 from J, leaving 13 bases between them. The CDR3 covers 11 residues. Germline V gene data show CDR1 as LNHDA and CDR2 as SQIVND (reference sequence). CDR3 in DNA: TGTGCCACCGCGGAGGGGACCGAGCAGTACTTC. This encodes CATAEGTEQYF.

This chain uses TRBV7-6 with TRBJ2-2, with D hard to call. Between the trimmed V and J ends, which lost 5 bases and 2 bases, there was a span of 21 bases. CDR3 size: 18 residues. Germline V CDR1 and CDR2: SGHVS, FNYEAQ. Here the CDR3 DNA reads TGTGCCAGCAGCCCGTTTATTCCCCCAGGAACCAACACCGGGGAGCTGTTTTTT. As protein: CASSPFIPPGTNTGELFF.

This chain joins TRBV27 and TRBJ2-1, with TRBD1 matching 9 bases. There are 15 residues in the CDR3. Unmatched junction bases numbered 3, after V lost 0 bases and J lost 6 bases. Germline lookup yields CDR1 MNHEY and CDR2 SMNVEV (reference sequence). CDR3 residues: CASSLSQGAGNEQFF. The CDR3 coding sequence is TGTGCCAGCAGTTTATCACAGGGGGCGGGCAATGAGCAGTTCTTC.

The rearrangement uses TRBV27 and TRBJ2-7; 13 positions agree with TRBD2. J was trimmed by 3 bases and V by 5 bases; bases with no gene match: 4. The CDR3 contains 15 residues. Germline assignment: CDR1 MNHEY and CDR2 SMNVEV (reference sequence). The CDR3 bases are TGTGCCAGCAGTACGGGACTAGCGGGACTCTACGAGCAGTACTTC. This encodes CASSTGLAGLYEQYF.

The rearrangement links TRBV30 to TRBJ2-1, with D maybe TRBD2 (6 bases). Germline loops: CDR1 GTSNPN, CDR2 SVGIG (reference sequence). The V gene lost 1 base and the J gene lost 7 bases, with 14 bases spanning the gap. The CDR3 extends over 14 amino acids. CDR3 coding DNA: TGTGCCTGGAGTGGATCGCGGGAAGGGAATGAGCAGTTCTTC. Its translation is CAWSGSREGNEQFF.

J is TRBJ1-2 and V is TRBV2; 9 bases match TRBD1. The V segment lost 10 bases and the J segment 6 bases; nucleotides outside the gene matches: 12. Germline lookup yields CDR1 SNHLY and CDR2 FYNNEI. The CDR3 sequence is 14 residues long. CDR3 loop: CANVPDRGGDGYTF. DNA of the CDR3: TGTGCCAACGTCCCGGACAGGGGAGGTGATGGCTACACCTTC.

The genes are TRBV10-2 and TRBJ1-2, with TRBD1 matching over 8 bases. Germline loops: CDR1 WSHSY, CDR2 SAAADI. The length of the CDR3 is 17 residues. V shed 0 bases and J 0 bases; nucleotides not matched to a gene: 6. Written as DNA, the CDR3 is TGCGCCAGCAGTGAGTCGCGATGGGACAGGACTAACTATGGCTACACCTTC. Amino acid sequence: CASSESRWDRTNYGYTF.

This chain links TRBV7-8 with TRBJ2-1; 12 bases are shared with TRBD2. The CDR3 covers 14 residues. The J segment lost 9 bases and the V segment lost 8 bases, leaving 8 bases of the junction unmatched. The germline gives CDR1 SGHVS, CDR2 FQNEAQ. CDR3 nucleotide sequence: TGTGCCAGCCGGGCTAGCGGGAGGGCCGCTGAGCAGTTCTTC. This codes for CASRASGRAAEQFF.

This clone appeared once. The rearrangement joins TRBV9 to TRBJ2-7; possibly TRBD1 for D (6 bases). This CDR3 has 14 residues. Per the germline V gene, CDR1 is SGDLS and CDR2 is YYNGEE. Trimming cost V 0 bases and J 5 bases, with 12 bases left between them. The CDR3 here is CASSVDLQGDEQYF. The CDR3 DNA is TGTGCCAGCAGCGTAGATTTACAGGGTGACGAGCAGTACTTC.

The chain employs TRBV7-3 and TRBJ2-1; 10 bases fit TRBD2. Germline V CDR1 and CDR2: SGHTA, FQGTGA. The junction had 7 bases not matched to a gene; V was cut back by 5 bases and J by 9 bases. The CDR3 sequence is 14 residues long. The CDR3: CASSTGAGGSEQFF. The CDR3 DNA reads as TGTGCCAGCAGCACCGGAGCGGGAGGGAGTGAGCAGTTCTTC.

This chain joins TRBV5-6 and TRBJ1-2, with D possibly matching TRBD1 (6 bases). Germline V gene data show CDR1 as SGHDT and CDR2 as YYEEEE. Trimming took 2 bases from V and 1 from J, leaving 12 bases between them. This CDR3 contains 15 residues. CDR3 in amino acids: CASSFVKGGNYGYTF. The CDR3 nucleotides read TGTGCCAGCAGCTTCGTTAAAGGGGGTAACTATGGCTACACCTTC.

This chain links TRBV19 with TRBJ1-2, with TRBD1 matching over 10 bases. Losses at the gene ends were 5 bases for V and 7 bases for J; bases not matched to a gene: 4. The germline V gene encodes CDR1 LNHDA and CDR2 SQIVND (reference sequence). The CDR3 is 13 amino acids. CDR3 sequence: CASSQTGGAGYTF. CDR3 bases: TGTGCCAGTAGTCAGACAGGGGGCGCTGGCTACACCTTC.

The rearrangement uses TRBV19 and TRBJ1-2; 7 bases are a match to TRBD1. The V gene end was trimmed by 2 bases and the J gene end by 6 bases; junction bases not matched to a gene: 6. Germline V gene data show CDR1 as LNHDA and CDR2 as SQIVND (reference sequence). The CDR3 runs 14 residues. The DNA of the CDR3 is TGTGCCAGTAGTATACAAAGGGGGCAGAATGGCTACACCTTC. Residues: CASSIQRGQNGYTF. The variable domain in full, with the rest retrieved from reference TRBV19 and TRBJ1-2, is DGGITQSPKYLFRKEGQNVTLSCEQNLNHDAMYWYRQDPGQGLRLIYYSQIVNDFQKGDIAEGYSVSREKKESFPLTVTSAQKNPTAFYLCASSIQRGQNGYTFGSGTRLTVV.

The chain combines TRBV10-3 with TRBJ1-2; perhaps TRBD1 as D (5 bases). V shed 0 bases and J shed 5 bases, with 13 bases lying between them. The CDR3 has 15 residues. The V gene's germline CDR1 is ENHRY and CDR2 SYGVKD. The CDR3 DNA follows: TGTGCCATCAGTGAGTCGTTGCCAGGGTGGTATGGCTACACCTTC. Translation: CAISESLPGWYGYTF.

In this sample, this clone turned up a few times. V is TRBV7-6 and J is TRBJ1-2; D unresolved. The V gene lost 1 base and the J gene lost 6 bases, with 15 bases spanning the gap. Germline CDR1 SGHVS, CDR2 FNYEAQ. CDR3 length: 15 amino acids. The CDR3 nucleotides read TGTGCCAGCAGCTTAGGAGTTCGAACCACTGATGGCTACACCTTC. This encodes CASSLGVRTTDGYTF.

CDR3 sequence reads: CASSPRDRRIYNEQFF. For the CDR3, the DNA is TGTGCCAGCAGCCCTCGGGACAGACGAATCTACAATGAGCAGTTCTTC. This chain connects TRBV21-1 to TRBJ2-1; TRBD1 is taken as the D call from the table, unchecked against the DNA. TRBV21-1 is listed as a pseudogene. CDR3 length: 16 residues.

The CDR3 protein is CASNFGQGEGYTF. In DNA, the CDR3 is TGTGCCAGCAACTTTGGACAGGGGGAAGGCTACACCTTC. The genes are TRBV6-6 and TRBJ1-2; 10 nucleotides agree with TRBD1. Looked up from germline, CDR1 is MNHNY and CDR2 is SVGAGI (reference sequence). With V trimmed by 7 bases and J by 8 bases, 7 bases remained unmatched. CDR3 length: 13 amino acids.

The sample holds a few counts of this clone. The rearrangement joins TRBV6-5 to TRBJ1-1; 7 nucleotides agree with TRBD1. Germline lookup yields CDR1 MNHEY and CDR2 SVGAGI. This CDR3 is 14 amino acids long. V shed 5 bases, J shed 7 bases, and the junction held 10 bases outside the gene matches. In DNA, the CDR3 is TGTGCCAGCAGTAGGGGACAGCAGAGAGATGAAGCTTTCTTT. It codes for CASSRGQQRDEAFF.

The chain combines TRBV4-1 with TRBJ2-2; 10 bases align to TRBD2. V shed 0 bases, J shed 4 bases, and the junction held 8 bases outside the gene matches. Germline lookup yields CDR1 MGHRA and CDR2 YSYEKL. The CDR3 runs 18 residues. DNA for the CDR3: TGCGCCAGCAGCCAAGATGGGCTAGCGGGGGCTTCCACCGGGGAGCTGTTTTTT. Its translation is CASSQDGLAGASTGELFF.

The chain carries TRBV2 and TRBJ2-3; 8 bases fit TRBD1. This CDR3 has 14 residues. V was pared by 5 bases and J by 2 bases, with 3 bases of the junction left unmatched. Germline CDR1 SNHLY, CDR2 FYNNEI. The CDR3 loop reads CASSRTGFTDTQYF. The CDR3 DNA reads TGTGCCAGCAGTCGGACAGGGTTCACAGATACGCAGTATTTT.

The V call is TRBV11-2, the J call TRBJ2-1; 9 positions match TRBD2. The germline gives CDR1 SGHAT, CDR2 FQNNGV. The CDR3 sequence is 15 residues long. The V and J ends lost 5 bases and 4 bases, in that order; junction bases with no gene match: 6. The CDR3 reads CASSQTSGRYNEQFF. In DNA form, the CDR3 reads TGTGCCAGCAGCCAGACTAGCGGTCGTTACAATGAGCAGTTCTTC.